This TCR beta chain was found in a study of somatic mutations in cytotoxic T cells in rheumatoid arthritis. This clone was detected only a few times. The target antigen is unknown. TCRdb keeps only in-frame clones here, not all; method: immunoSEQ multiplex PCR. This sample has 19,000 or so clones, with 70% to 75% found just once. In germline, CDR1 is SNHLY, CDR2 FYNNEI. V lost 1 base to trimming and J lost 8 bases, with 11 bases between them. There are 13 residues in the CDR3. Study-level points and caveats: For about an eighth of the roughly 65 patients, a single CD8+ clone accounted for more than 20% of CD8+ cells.

This sequence was found in a woman aged 55-69 years in good health. Input material: CD8+ T cells sorted from blood. V gene TRBV2 combines with J gene TRBJ1-2, with no clear D. CDR3 in DNA: TGTGCCAGCAGTGAAGAGGAAGGGAGCGGCTACACCTTC. As protein: CASSEEEGSGYTF.